This TCR beta chain was profiled in a study of early T cells in non-severe SARS-CoV-2 infection. Study details: Bulk RNA isolated from unsorted whole blood underwent sequencing; chains were not paired.

J gave up 1 base and V 0 bases, and 3 bases lay outside the gene matches. The V gene's germline CDR1 is ENHRY and CDR2 SYGVKD. The CDR3 is 15 amino acids. Individual cDNA molecules were tagged with unique molecular identifiers, the study reported. TCRdb re-called the 5' RACE reads through MiXCR, storing one row per CDR3 protein. The table has about 77,000 distinct CDR3 sequences, 5% seen once; the top ten hold around 7.5%. The study, taken as a whole, reports: CD4 and private specificities were missed by VDJdb matching, which favored anti-spike CD8 responses.

This clonotype was seen ten or more times. Antigen: not known. V and J are TRBV10-3 and TRBJ2-7; 7 bases map to TRBD1. The source material was whole blood, sampled at baseline. This TCR derives from an adult who was a healthcare worker with PCR-confirmed SARS-CoV-2 infection or an uninfected control (not recorded which). The CDR3 protein is CAISESGGLSYEQYF. The CDR3, as DNA: TGTGCCATCAGTGAGTCAGGGGGCTTGTCCTACGAGCAGTACTTC.